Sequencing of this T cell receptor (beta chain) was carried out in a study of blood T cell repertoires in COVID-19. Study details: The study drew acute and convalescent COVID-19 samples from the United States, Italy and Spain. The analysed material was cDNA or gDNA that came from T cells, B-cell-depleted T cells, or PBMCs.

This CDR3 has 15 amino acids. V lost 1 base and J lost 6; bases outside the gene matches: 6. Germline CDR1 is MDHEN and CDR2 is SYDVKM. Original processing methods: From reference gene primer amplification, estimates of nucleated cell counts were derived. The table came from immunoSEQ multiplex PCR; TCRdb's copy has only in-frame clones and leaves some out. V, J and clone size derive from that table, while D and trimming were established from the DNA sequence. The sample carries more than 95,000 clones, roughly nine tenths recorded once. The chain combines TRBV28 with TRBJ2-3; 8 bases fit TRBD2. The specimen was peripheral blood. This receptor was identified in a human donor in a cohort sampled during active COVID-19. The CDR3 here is CASSLFFGRGDTQYF. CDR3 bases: TGTGCCAGCAGTTTATTTTTCGGGAGGGGGGATACGCAGTATTTT.